This paragraph reports one T cell receptor beta chain. Other nucleotide sequences in the sample specify the same CDR3. TCRdb's table, derived via immunoSEQ multiplex PCR, lists solely in-frame clones and lacks some. The sample shows about 76,000 clones, around nine tenths of them seen only once. The data were taken from a study of T cell responses to AZD1222 COVID-19 vaccine. V was shortened by 3 bases and J by 0 bases, with 8 bases between the two germline ends. Germline lookup yields CDR1 LNHDA and CDR2 SQIVND (reference sequence). The CDR3 is 14 amino acids. The sequence was obtained from an adult in good health. The source material was peripheral blood, sampled on day 0 of AZD1222 vaccination. This chain links TRBV19 with TRBJ1-1; D gene unclear. CDR3 coding DNA: TGTGCCAGTAGTATCTCCCATATGAACACTGAAGCTTTCTTT. Translated, it gives CASSISHMNTEAFF.